This T cell receptor beta chain was recovered during a study of T cell responses to AZD1222 COVID-19 vaccine. The protocol was immunoSEQ multiplex PCR, while the TCRdb copy is restricted to in-frame clones and leaves out a portion. The data hold about 150,000 clones, with approximately 87% observed a single time. V shed 0 bases and J shed 8 bases, with 1 base lying between them. The CDR3 is 9 amino acids. Germline V CDR1 and CDR2: SQVTM, ANQGSEA. The V call is TRBV29-1, the J call TRBJ1-1; D gene ambiguous. Sequenced material: peripheral blood, taken on day 0 of MenACWY control vaccination. The origin of this receptor is an adult in good health. CDR3 bases: TGCAGCGTTGAAGAAGAAGCTTTCTTT. It codes for CSVEEEAFF. Complete variable domain (other parts from reference TRBV29-1 and TRBJ1-1): SAVISQKPSRDICQRGTSLTIQCQVDSQVTMMFWYRQQPGQSLTLIATANQGSEATYESGFVIDKFPISRPNLTFSTLTVSNMSPEDSSIYLCSVEEEAFFGQGTRLTVV.